A single sample gave rise to the 20 T cell receptor beta chains below, sequenced in a study of blood T cells in healthy people across ages. For the second PCR, which ran for 7 to 11 cycles, a sample-barcoded 5' primer and a J-beta primer mix were used. MiXCR, run by TCRdb on the 5' RACE reads, gives a single entry per CDR3 protein. The top ten clones hold about 6.7% of a sample with 1,300,000 or so distinct CDR3 sequences, around 55% of them seen once. The sample was blood. All receptors come from a man younger than 35 in good health.

The V and J genes are TRBV4-3 and TRBJ1-1, with D tentatively TRBD1 (6 bases). This CDR3 is 14 amino acids long. With 3 bases removed from V and 5 bases from J, the gap between germline ends came to 13 bases. Germline V CDR1 and CDR2: LGHNA, YSLEER. CDR3 in amino acids: CASSQSAGTTEAFF. The CDR3 DNA reads as TGCGCCAGCAGCCAGAGCGCGGGGACAACTGAAGCTTTCTTT.

The chain carries TRBV10-1 and TRBJ2-1; TRBD2 matches 11 bases. The ends lost 0 bases at V and 9 bases at J; junction bases unmatched: 4. There are 15 residues in the CDR3. Germline-derived CDR1 and CDR2 are WNHNN and SYGVQD (reference sequence). The CDR3 loop is CASSESTSGKGEQFF. CDR3 bases: TGCGCCAGCAGTGAGTCGACTAGCGGGAAGGGTGAGCAGTTCTTC.

This clonotype was detected once. V gene TRBV9 combines with J gene TRBJ2-3; TRBD2 matches at 8 bases. J lost 0 bases, V lost 4 bases, and 10 bases had no gene match. This CDR3 has 17 amino acids. Germline V gene data show CDR1 as SGDLS and CDR2 as YYNGEE. CDR3 nucleotide sequence: TGTGCCAGCAGCCCTACGGCGGGGGGCCTAAGCACAGATACGCAGTATTTT. Its translation: CASSPTAGGLSTDTQYF.

The chain carries TRBV9 and TRBJ1-1; tentatively, D is TRBD1 (6 bases). Germline CDR1 is SGDLS and CDR2 is YYNGEE. The CDR3 extends over 15 amino acids. The V gene lost 4 bases and the J gene lost 3 bases, with 16 bases spanning the gap. The CDR3 reads CASSLTGRWDTEAFF. The CDR3 bases are TGTGCCAGCAGCTTAACAGGGAGGTGGGACACTGAAGCTTTCTTT.

The chain joins TRBV20-1 to TRBJ2-5; the D gene is possibly TRBD1 (6 bases). The CDR3 is 14 amino acids. Between the trimmed V and J ends, which lost 1 base and 1 base, there was a span of 10 bases. Germline CDR1 is DFQATT and CDR2 is SNEGSKA (reference sequence). The CDR3 reads CSARADRSQETQYF. In DNA form, the CDR3 reads TGCAGTGCTAGAGCCGACAGGTCCCAAGAGACCCAGTACTTC.

The chain recombines TRBV6-2 or TRBV6-3 with TRBJ1-6, with D hard to call. Germline V CDR1 and CDR2: MNHEY, SVGEGT. Trimming cost V 8 bases and J 3 bases, with 8 bases left between them. The CDR3 has 13 amino acids. CDR3 protein: CASGPSYNSPLHF. CDR3 sequence (DNA): TGTGCCAGCGGCCCGAGCTATAATTCACCCCTCCACTTT.

The CDR3 DNA reads TGTGCCAGCAGTGAAAATCCTTGGGGCGTTAACACCGGGGAGCTGTTTTTT. This gives the protein CASSENPWGVNTGELFF. The chain uses TRBV6-1 and TRBJ2-2; a weak D match, TRBD1 (5 bases). The CDR3 has 17 residues. The V and J ends lost 2 bases and 2 bases respectively, with 15 bases between them. Germline assignment: CDR1 MNHNS and CDR2 SASEGT.

This clonotype showed up just a few times. This chain links TRBV29-1 with TRBJ2-4; TRBD1 might be the D (6 bases). The germline gives CDR1 SQVTM, CDR2 ANQGSEA. The CDR3 consists of 12 residues. V lost 4 bases, J lost 8 bases, and 12 bases lay in between. The CDR3 DNA reads TGCAGCGTTGCCTACAGGGTGGACATTCAGTACTTC. Amino acid sequence: CSVAYRVDIQYF.

This chain uses TRBV7-9 with TRBJ1-1, with D unclear. The germline V gene has CDR1 SEHNR and CDR2 FQNEAQ (reference sequence). V was trimmed by 3 bases and J by 5 bases, leaving 7 bases between them. CDR3 length: 12 amino acids. CDR3 DNA: TGTGCCAGCAGCTTGCTGTGGACTGAAGCTTTCTTT. Amino acid sequence: CASSLLWTEAFF.

The chain uses TRBV28 and TRBJ1-1, with 10 bases that match TRBD1. This CDR3 contains 15 residues. V gave up 5 bases and J gave up 5 bases; unmatched junction bases: 8. Germline V gives CDR1 MDHEN, CDR2 SYDVKM. The CDR3 nucleotides read TGTGCCAGCAGTCTGACAGGGGGCTGGGGAACTGAAGCTTTCTTT. The encoded protein is CASSLTGGWGTEAFF.

The genes are TRBV14 and TRBJ1-6; no reliable D call. The CDR3 consists of 14 residues. Per the germline V gene, CDR1 is SGHDN and CDR2 is FVKESK. V lost 0 bases and J 7 bases, leaving 7 bases between the germline ends. The CDR3 bases are TGTGCCAGCAGCCAAGAAATGGCAAATTCACCCCTCCACTTT. Protein sequence: CASSQEMANSPLHF.

This clonotype has just one count. The genes are TRBV4-3 and TRBJ2-5; a possible D gene is TRBD2 (6 bases). V gave up 1 base and J gave up 4 bases, with 25 bases separating them. CDR3 length: 19 residues. Germline V gene sequence: CDR1 LGHNA, CDR2 YSLEER. Written as DNA, the CDR3 is TGCGCCAGCAGCCAAGGATTCCCCTTTAGGGAGGCACGGAGAGAGACCCAGTACTTC. It yields the protein CASSQGFPFREARRETQYF.

This chain links TRBV2 with TRBJ2-1; D remains ambiguous. Trimming cost V 5 bases and J 5 bases, with 10 bases left between them. The CDR3 runs 13 residues. Germline V gene sequence: CDR1 SNHLY, CDR2 FYNNEI. CDR3 coding DNA: TGTGCCAGCAGTACGATCCGACACAATGAGCAGTTCTTC. This codes for CASSTIRHNEQFF.

This chain joins TRBV6-1 and TRBJ2-7; maybe TRBD2 (6 bases). V gave up 0 bases and J gave up 5 bases, with 8 bases separating them. This CDR3 is built from 13 residues. The germline V gene encodes CDR1 MNHNS and CDR2 SASEGT. The CDR3: CASSEARGNEQYF. The CDR3, as DNA: TGTGCCAGCAGTGAAGCACGGGGGAACGAGCAGTACTTC.

The chain has TRBV12-3 or TRBV12-4 and TRBJ1-5; D gene ambiguous. This CDR3 comprises 16 residues. The V gene lost 1 base and the J gene lost 2 bases, with 12 bases spanning the gap. CDR3 nucleotides: TGTGCCAGCAGTTTAGGTCCCGGGAGGGGCAATCAGCCCCAGCATTTT. Its translation: CASSLGPGRGNQPQHF.

The chain carries TRBV20-1 and TRBJ2-3; 8 bases align to TRBD2. The V and J ends lost 1 base and 1 base, in that order; junction bases with no gene match: 1. Looked up from germline, CDR1 is DFQATT and CDR2 is SNEGSKA (reference sequence). The CDR3 loop spans 14 amino acids. CDR3 coding DNA: TGCAGTGCTAGAGCCGGGAGGGGCACAGATACGCAGTATTTT. Amino acid sequence: CSARAGRGTDTQYF.

V gene TRBV29-1 combines with J gene TRBJ2-1; 9 bases are shared with TRBD2. V lost 3 bases, J lost 9 bases, and 3 bases stayed unmatched. From germline, CDR1 is SQVTM and CDR2 ANQGSEA. This CDR3 comprises 12 residues. The CDR3 here is CSVDIAGVEQFF. The CDR3 bases are TGCAGCGTTGATATAGCGGGGGTTGAGCAGTTCTTC.

The chain carries TRBV7-2 and TRBJ2-7; D gene uncertain. There are 14 residues in the CDR3. The germline V and J ends were trimmed by 2 bases and 6 bases, with 14 bases remaining between them. Germline V CDR1 and CDR2: SGHTA, FQGNSA. The CDR3 DNA reads as TGTGCCAGCAGCTTACCTTACAAGACTGGCGAGCAGTACTTC. Translated, it gives CASSLPYKTGEQYF.

The chain links TRBV4-2 to TRBJ2-1; 7 nucleotides line up with TRBD2. The CDR3 loop spans 18 amino acids. V lost 0 bases and J lost 5; bases outside the gene matches: 13. Germline V gene data show CDR1 as LGHNA and CDR2 as YNFKEQ. The CDR3 here is CASSQDGDYRPGNNEQFF. CDR3 sequence (DNA): TGTGCCAGCAGCCAAGATGGGGACTACAGGCCAGGAAACAATGAGCAGTTCTTC.

V gene TRBV11-2 combines with J gene TRBJ2-7; D gene uncertain. Germline assignment: CDR1 SGHAT and CDR2 FQNNGV. V was clipped by 3 bases and J by 2 bases, with 8 bases between them. The CDR3 runs to 13 residues. The chain's CDR3 is CASSLTNTYEQYF. Written as DNA, the CDR3 is TGTGCCAGCAGCTTGACCAATACCTACGAGCAGTACTTC.